These 28 T cell receptor beta chains came from one sample sequenced in a study of shared clonotypes between healthy human individuals. TCRdb keeps only in-frame clones here, not all; method: immunoSEQ multiplex PCR. The top ten hold roughly 22% of the sample, which has about 700,000 clones, about 90% seen once. As defined, naive CD8 cells were CD45RO-negative and positively selected for CCR7, with terminally differentiated effector memory CD45RA+ cells excluded. The sequenced material came from naive CD8+ T cells sorted from blood. Receptors were obtained from a young man in good health.

The chain employs TRBV4-1 and TRBJ2-1, with D perhaps matching TRBD2 (6 bases). The V end lost 6 bases, the J end lost 8 bases, and 23 bases lay between the germline ends. The CDR3 covers 16 residues. From germline, CDR1 is MGHRA and CDR2 YSYEKL. CDR3 DNA: TGCGCCAGCAGTCAACTAGCTGATGCCCTAATCGATGAGCAGTTCTTC. Amino acid sequence: CASSQLADALIDEQFF.

The chain links TRBV6-4 to TRBJ2-2; a possible D gene is TRBD2 (7 bases). Between the trimmed V and J ends, which lost 2 bases and 6 bases, there was a span of 13 bases. Germline values: CDR1 MRHNA, CDR2 SNTAGT. The CDR3 is made up of 15 amino acids. CDR3 loop: CASSDSGTLPGELFF. CDR3 DNA: TGTGCCAGCAGTGACAGCGGGACACTCCCCGGGGAGCTGTTTTTT.

The genes are TRBV28 and TRBJ2-7; D is possibly TRBD2 (5 bases). The CDR3 is made up of 15 amino acids. The V and J ends lost 2 bases and 5 bases respectively, with 16 bases between them. The germline gives CDR1 MDHEN, CDR2 SYDVKM. CDR3: CASSLGSGRGNEQYF. The DNA for the CDR3 is TGTGCCAGCAGTTTAGGTTCCGGTAGAGGGAACGAGCAGTACTTC.

The rearrangement joins TRBV5-4 to TRBJ1-2; 7 nucleotides agree with TRBD1. The CDR3 is 13 residues long. Germline V gene data show CDR1 as SGHNT and CDR2 as YYREEE (reference sequence). The V and J ends lost 4 bases and 6 bases, in that order; junction bases with no gene match: 6. CDR3 residues: CASSAGTADGYTF. CDR3 coding DNA: TGTGCCAGCAGCGCCGGGACAGCCGATGGCTACACCTTC.

The chain couples TRBV29-1 to TRBJ2-1, with TRBD2 identical over 11 bases. V gave up 3 bases and J gave up 4 bases; unmatched junction bases: 5. Germline CDR1 SQVTM, CDR2 ANQGSEA. The CDR3 is 15 residues long. The CDR3 sequence is CSVDLAGGPYNEQFF. The CDR3, as DNA: TGCAGCGTTGATCTAGCGGGAGGCCCATACAATGAGCAGTTCTTC.

The sample holds one count of this clone. V is TRBV19 and J is TRBJ1-5, with no clear D. The V and J ends lost 5 bases and 9 bases respectively, with 14 bases between them. This CDR3 contains 13 residues. Germline lookup yields CDR1 LNHDA and CDR2 SQIVND (reference sequence). Written as DNA, the CDR3 is TGTGCCAGTAGTCCTGCGAGCGGATGGCCCCAGCATTTT. Translated: CASSPASGWPQHF.

This chain links TRBV4-1 with TRBJ1-1; a weak D match, TRBD1 (5 bases). This CDR3 is 15 amino acids long. Germline CDR1 is MGHRA and CDR2 is YSYEKL. Between the trimmed V and J ends, which lost 4 bases and 0 bases, there was a span of 12 bases. The DNA of the CDR3 is TGCGCCAGCAGCCCAAGGGACGGAATGAACACTGAAGCTTTCTTT. Its translation is CASSPRDGMNTEAFF.

This chain links TRBV19 with TRBJ2-7, with D perhaps matching TRBD2 (5 bases). Deletions cut 0 bases from V and 3 bases from J, with 24 bases between. The CDR3 extends over 19 amino acids. Looked up from germline, CDR1 is LNHDA and CDR2 is SQIVND (reference sequence). As DNA, the CDR3 is TGTGCCAGTAGTATAGAGGGGAACACTAGAGCATCCAGGCGCTACGAGCAGTACTTC. Amino acids: CASSIEGNTRASRRYEQYF.

The genes are TRBV4-3 and TRBJ2-1, with D possibly matching TRBD1 (7 bases). V dropped 4 bases and J dropped 8 bases, with 21 bases sitting between them. The CDR3 has 16 residues. Per the germline V gene, CDR1 is LGHNA and CDR2 is YSLEER. CDR3 bases: TGCGCCAGCAGCCGCCTCCAGGCAGGGGGGAAGGATGAGCAGTTCTTC. Protein sequence: CASSRLQAGGKDEQFF.

The chain joins TRBV19 to TRBJ2-1; 8 bases align to TRBD2. J was trimmed by 0 bases and V by 5 bases; bases with no gene match: 3. The CDR3 contains 15 residues. Per germline, CDR1 LNHDA and CDR2 SQIVND (reference sequence). CDR3 sequence: CASSLTSVSYNEQFF. CDR3 nucleotide sequence: TGTGCCAGTAGTCTGACTAGCGTCTCCTACAATGAGCAGTTCTTC.

V gene TRBV14 combines with J gene TRBJ2-2; no definite D call. Germline CDR1 SGHDN, CDR2 FVKESK. This CDR3 is 14 amino acids long. V was cut by 2 bases and J by 0 bases, with 4 bases left in between. CDR3 coding DNA: TGTGCCAGCAGCCAATTCCCGAACACCGGGGAGCTGTTTTTT. Translated: CASSQFPNTGELFF.

The chain uses TRBV5-4 and TRBJ2-7; D might be TRBD1 or TRBD2, each matching 5 bases. V was trimmed by 4 bases and J by 2 bases, leaving 16 bases between them. This CDR3 has 15 amino acids. CDR1 SGHNT and CDR2 YYREEE come from the germline V gene (reference sequence). The CDR3 DNA is TGTGCCAGCAGCGGCCGGGACGCCCCCGCCTACGAGCAGTACTTC. Protein sequence: CASSGRDAPAYEQYF. The variable domain in full, completed from reference TRBV5-4 and TRBJ2-7, reads ETGVTQSPTHLIKTRGQQVTLRCSSQSGHNTVSWYQQALGQGPQFIFQYYREEENGRGNFPPRFSGLQFPNYSSELNVNALELDDSALYLCASSGRDAPAYEQYFGPGTRLTVT.

The chain couples TRBV6-6 to TRBJ1-5; D call uncertain. The CDR3 consists of 14 residues. From germline, CDR1 is MNHNY and CDR2 SVGAGI (reference sequence). V was trimmed by 0 bases and J by 6 bases, leaving 9 bases between them. The DNA for the CDR3 is TGTGCCAGCAGTTACTCAGGGTCCCGTCAGCCCCAGCATTTT. Translated: CASSYSGSRQPQHF.

This chain joins TRBV5-1 and TRBJ2-7; 9 nucleotides line up with TRBD1. V lost 3 bases to trimming and J lost 4 bases; unmatched junction nucleotides: 5. Germline lookup yields CDR1 SGHRS and CDR2 YFSETQ. CDR3 length: 14 amino acids. CDR3 sequence reads: CASSSGTGLYEQYF. The CDR3 nucleotides read TGCGCCAGCAGCTCCGGGACAGGGTTGTACGAGCAGTACTTC.

This clone came up once. The J gene is TRBJ2-1, the V gene TRBV14; 9 bases are shared with TRBD2. Germline V lookup: CDR1 SGHDN, CDR2 FVKESK. V was pared by 0 bases and J by 2 bases, with 2 bases of the junction left unmatched. The CDR3 loop spans 16 amino acids. For the CDR3, the DNA is TGTGCCAGCAGCCAAGATCTAGCGGGAACCTACAATGAGCAGTTCTTC. Translating it yields CASSQDLAGTYNEQFF.

The chain employs TRBV27 and TRBJ2-1; TRBD1 matches at 7 bases. Germline V gene data show CDR1 as MNHEY and CDR2 as SMNVEV (reference sequence). This CDR3 spans 15 amino acids. Losses at the gene ends were 6 bases for V and 8 bases for J; bases not matched to a gene: 13. CDR3 in amino acids: CASRPSQGVLHEQFF. The CDR3 nucleotides read TGTGCCAGCAGACCCTCCCAGGGGGTGCTCCATGAGCAGTTCTTC.

This clone was picked up a small number of times. This rearrangement joins TRBV7-9 to TRBJ2-1, with 13 bases lining up with TRBD2. Losses at the gene ends were 5 bases for V and 8 bases for J; bases not matched to a gene: 12. There are 17 residues in the CDR3. CDR1 and CDR2 from the germline V gene are SEHNR and FQNEAQ (reference sequence). This chain's CDR3 is CASSPTQGLAGFDEQFF. Here the CDR3 DNA reads TGTGCCAGCAGCCCCACCCAGGGACTAGCGGGATTCGATGAGCAGTTCTTC.

V gene TRBV9 combines with J gene TRBJ2-1; D gene uncertain. The length of the CDR3 is 11 residues. Germline CDR1 and CDR2: SGDLS and YYNGEE. Trimming cost V 4 bases and J 4 bases, with 3 bases left between them. CDR3 nucleotides: TGTGCCAGCAGCCGTTACAATGAGCAGTTCTTC. Its protein product is CASSRYNEQFF.

The V gene is TRBV7-9, the J gene TRBJ1-5; 8 bases agree with TRBD1. J was trimmed by 3 bases and V by 5 bases; bases with no gene match: 9. The CDR3 is 16 residues long. The germline gives CDR1 SEHNR, CDR2 FQNEAQ (reference sequence). The CDR3 loop is CASSGEDRGINQPQHF. The CDR3 DNA is TGTGCCAGCAGCGGAGAAGACAGGGGTATCAATCAGCCCCAGCATTTT.

This chain links TRBV4-1 with TRBJ2-3; TRBD1 is a possible D gene (6 bases). The V end lost 0 bases, the J end lost 2 bases, and 12 bases lay between the germline ends. CDR3 length: 16 amino acids. Germline lookup yields CDR1 MGHRA and CDR2 YSYEKL. The CDR3 reads CASSQDLRTDTDTQYF. The CDR3 DNA is TGCGCCAGCAGCCAAGATCTTAGGACAGACACAGATACGCAGTATTTT.

The gene calls are TRBV11-2 and TRBJ2-1; tentatively, D is TRBD2 (6 bases). This CDR3 has 16 amino acids. V lost 5 bases and J 0 bases, leaving 14 bases between the germline ends. Germline values: CDR1 SGHAT, CDR2 FQNNGV. The CDR3 DNA sequence: TGTGCCAGCAGCCACGGGACTCCTAGCTCCTACAATGAGCAGTTCTTC. Protein: CASSHGTPSSYNEQFF.

V usage is TRBV7-6 and J usage is TRBJ2-1; weak D call: TRBD1 (6 bases). The germline gives CDR1 SGHVS, CDR2 FNYEAQ. This CDR3 comprises 15 residues. Trimming cost V 5 bases and J 6 bases, with 17 bases left between them. Here the CDR3 reads CASSLNRDIINEQFF. CDR3 bases: TGTGCCAGCAGCCTTAACCGGGACATTATCAATGAGCAGTTCTTC.

This chain uses TRBV4-3 with TRBJ1-1, with TRBD1 matching 9 bases. The CDR3 covers 16 residues. Germline-derived CDR1 and CDR2 are LGHNA and YSLEER. The V gene end was trimmed by 0 bases and the J gene end by 2 bases; junction bases not matched to a gene: 4. The CDR3 reads CASSQDLGQGNTEAFF. As DNA, the CDR3 is TGCGCCAGCAGCCAAGATCTGGGACAGGGTAACACTGAAGCTTTCTTT.

The chain employs TRBV12-5 and TRBJ2-2, with a tentative D call TRBD1 (5 bases). V lost 4 bases and J lost 1, with 10 bases in between. The germline V gene encodes CDR1 LGHNT and CDR2 FRNRAP. The CDR3 is 15 amino acids. The CDR3 region has the DNA TGTGCTAGTGGTTACCGGACACAGAACACCGGGGAGCTGTTTTTT. Protein product: CASGYRTQNTGELFF.

The gene calls are TRBV6-5 and TRBJ2-3; D might be TRBD1 (6 bases). The CDR3 is 15 residues long. V lost 6 bases and J lost 0, with 13 bases in between. Germline CDR1 is MNHEY and CDR2 is SVGAGI. DNA of the CDR3: TGTGCCAGCAGCCACAGGGCAGTTAGCACAGATACGCAGTATTTT. Its protein is CASSHRAVSTDTQYF.

This clone has a single count. The chain is built from TRBV19 and TRBJ2-5, with TRBD1 identical over 7 bases. The V segment lost 1 base and the J segment 5 bases; nucleotides outside the gene matches: 4. The germline V gene encodes CDR1 LNHDA and CDR2 SQIVND (reference sequence). This CDR3 region has 14 residues. The CDR3 DNA reads as TGTGCCAGTAGTATAGTTCCAGGGGGTGAGACCCAGTACTTC. Residues: CASSIVPGGETQYF.

The chain carries TRBV6-5 and TRBJ1-5; D is unclear. The ends were cut back, 6 bases at V and 4 bases at J, with 10 bases in the middle. The germline V gene encodes CDR1 MNHEY and CDR2 SVGAGI. The CDR3 has 13 residues. DNA of the CDR3: TGTGCCAGCAGCCAAAGCCTAAATCAGCCCCAGCATTTT. It codes for CASSQSLNQPQHF.

V usage is TRBV7-9 and J usage is TRBJ2-3, with TRBD1 matching over 8 bases. CDR3 length: 18 residues. Germline V gene data show CDR1 as SEHNR and CDR2 as FQNEAQ (reference sequence). Trimming at V came to 2 bases and at J to 4 bases, leaving 14 bases not matched to a gene. This CDR3 reads CASSLTETGVLLSDTQYF. DNA of the CDR3: TGTGCCAGCAGCTTAACCGAGACAGGGGTGTTGCTCTCAGATACGCAGTATTTT.